The sequence of this T cell receptor beta chain was determined in a study of T cell repertoires in cytomegalovirus infection. About the research overall: It can be stated that public TCR beta signatures indicated CMV infection as well as a matching HLA type.

The CDR3 sequence is 11 residues long. Per the germline V gene, CDR1 is LNHDA and CDR2 is SQIVND (reference sequence). V was cut by 7 bases and J by 7 bases, with 8 bases left in between. This clonotype has just a few counts. What it recognizes is unknown. Study conclusions and caveats: Individuals carrying CMV plus the relevant HLA were identified by cumulative frequency of public TCR beta families. CMV-specific HLA-C-restricted TCR beta clonotypes dominated the ex vivo response.

MiXCR, run by TCRdb on the reads, gives a single entry per CDR3 protein. The sample contains around 450,000 distinct CDR3 sequences, roughly 31% of which appear only once. The rearrangement joins TRBV19 to TRBJ2-1, with D maybe TRBD1 (5 bases). The source is a human donor in good health (CMV status not recorded). Some clones in this sample may be carry-over from other donors' samples. The sequencing sample was made of PBMCs. CDR3 sequence (DNA): TGTGCCAGTATGGGGCGGAATGAGCAGTTCTTC. It codes for CASMGRNEQFF.